The clone carrying this TCR beta chain has at least ten counts. The record originates from a study of T-cell reconstitution after alpha-beta-depleted transplantation in children. The CDR3 contains 13 residues. V shed 5 bases and J shed 0 bases, with 11 bases lying between them. Per the germline V gene, CDR1 is DFQATT and CDR2 is SNEGSKA (reference sequence). For TCRbeta, the library was prepared with unique molecular identifiers. TCRdb fed the PCR reads into MiXCR, producing one record per CDR3 protein. The table includes 400,000 to 550,000 distinct CDR3 sequences, about 10% detected once. The sample consisted of PBMCs, taken before TCRalphabeta/CD19-depleted stem cell transplant. The chain is built from TRBV20-1 and TRBJ2-7; unclear D gene. The receptor was isolated from a child between 2 and 9 years old with inherited bone marrow failure, due to receive a stem cell transplant. The CDR3 DNA reads as TGCAGTGCTCGACTCCAGAGCTCCTACGAGCAGTACTTC. Its protein product is CSARLQSSYEQYF.